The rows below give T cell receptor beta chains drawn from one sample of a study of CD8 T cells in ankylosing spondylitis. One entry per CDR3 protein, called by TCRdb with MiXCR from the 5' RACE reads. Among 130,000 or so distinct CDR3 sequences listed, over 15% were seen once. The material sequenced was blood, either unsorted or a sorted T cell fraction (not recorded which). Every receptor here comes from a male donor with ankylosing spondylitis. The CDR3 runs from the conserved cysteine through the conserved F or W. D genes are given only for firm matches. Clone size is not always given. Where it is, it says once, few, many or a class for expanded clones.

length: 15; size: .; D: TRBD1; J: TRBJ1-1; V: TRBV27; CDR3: CASSNDRGSLSEAFF; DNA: TGTGCCAGCAGTAATGACAGGGGGTCTTTGTCTGAAGCTTTCTTT
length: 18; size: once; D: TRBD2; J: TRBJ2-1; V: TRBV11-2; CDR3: CASSLDTGTSGLSNEQFF; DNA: TGTGCCAGCAGCTTAGACACCGGGACTAGCGGGTTAAGCAATGAGCAGTTCTTC
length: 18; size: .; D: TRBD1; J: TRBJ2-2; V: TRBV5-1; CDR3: CASSLDGQGVANTGELFF; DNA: TGCGCCAGCAGCTTGGACGGACAGGGGGTGGCGAACACCGGGGAGCTGTTTTTT
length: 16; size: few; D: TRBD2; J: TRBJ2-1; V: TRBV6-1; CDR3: CASSEDAGGSYNEQFF; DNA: TGTGCCAGCAGTGAAGATGCGGGAGGGTCCTACAATGAGCAGTTCTTC
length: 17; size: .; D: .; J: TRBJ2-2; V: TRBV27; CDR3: CASSFLRTTPNTGELFF; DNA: TGTGCCAGCAGTTTTCTGCGTACCACCCCGAACACCGGGGAGCTGTTTTTT
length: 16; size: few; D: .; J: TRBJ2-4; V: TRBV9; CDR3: CASSLAGGQTKNIQYF; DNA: TGTGCCAGCAGCCTTGCCGGGGGACAGACGAAAAACATTCAGTACTTC
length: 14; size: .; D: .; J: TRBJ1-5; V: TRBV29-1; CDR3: CSVGAGVSNQPQHF; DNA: TGCAGCGTTGGCGCAGGAGTAAGCAATCAGCCCCAGCATTTT
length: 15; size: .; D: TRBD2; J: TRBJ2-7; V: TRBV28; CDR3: CASSPSGSGTYEQYF; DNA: TGTGCCAGCAGCCCCTCGGGTAGCGGGACCTACGAGCAGTACTTC
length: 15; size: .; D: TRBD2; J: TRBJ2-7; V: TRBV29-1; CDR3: CSVNGETSGPYEQYF; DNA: TGCAGCGTTAATGGAGAGACTAGCGGACCCTACGAGCAGTACTTC
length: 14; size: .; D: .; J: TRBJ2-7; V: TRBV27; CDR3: CASSLTGIDYEQYF; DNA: TGTGCCAGCAGTTTGACGGGAATTGACTACGAGCAGTACTTC
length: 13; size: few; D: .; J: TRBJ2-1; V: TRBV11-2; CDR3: CASSLDLGNEQFF; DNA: TGTGCCAGCAGCTTAGATCTTGGCAATGAGCAGTTCTTC
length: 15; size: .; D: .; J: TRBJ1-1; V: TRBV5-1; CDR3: CASSLSGSGVTEAFF; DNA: TGCGCCAGCAGCTTGTCCGGCAGCGGTGTCACTGAAGCTTTCTTT
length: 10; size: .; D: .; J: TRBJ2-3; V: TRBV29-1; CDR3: CSVVTDTQYF; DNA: TGCAGCGTGGTCACAGATACGCAGTATTTT
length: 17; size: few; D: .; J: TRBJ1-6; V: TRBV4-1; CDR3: CASSLQERKFEDSPLHF; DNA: TGCGCCAGCAGCCTTCAAGAGCGCAAGTTCGAGGATTCACCCCTCCACTTT
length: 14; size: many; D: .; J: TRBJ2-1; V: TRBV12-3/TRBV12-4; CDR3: CASSSSGRFNEQFF; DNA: TGTGCCAGCAGCAGTAGTGGGCGGTTCAATGAGCAGTTCTTC
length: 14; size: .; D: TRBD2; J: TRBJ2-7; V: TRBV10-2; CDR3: CASNEAGEAAEQYF; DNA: TGCGCCAGCAATGAAGCGGGAGAAGCAGCCGAGCAGTACTTC
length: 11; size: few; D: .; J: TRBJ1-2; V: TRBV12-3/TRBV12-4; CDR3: CASSFTHGYTF; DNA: TGTGCCAGCAGTTTTACGCATGGCTACACCTTC
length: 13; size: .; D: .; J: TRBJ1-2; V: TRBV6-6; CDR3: CASTTALGYGYTF; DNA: TGTGCCAGCACCACAGCGTTGGGCTATGGCTACACCTTC
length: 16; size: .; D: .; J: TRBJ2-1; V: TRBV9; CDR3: CASSVGTESSYNEQFF; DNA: TGTGCCAGCAGCGTCGGGACCGAGAGCTCCTACAATGAGCAGTTCTTC
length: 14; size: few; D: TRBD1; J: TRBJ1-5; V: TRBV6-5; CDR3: CASSLQGYGQPQHF; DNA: TGTGCCAGCAGCTTACAGGGGTACGGTCAGCCCCAGCATTTT
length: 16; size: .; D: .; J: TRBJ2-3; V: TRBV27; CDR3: CASSLTLARNTDTQYF; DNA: TGTGCCAGCAGTTTAACGCTTGCGAGGAACACAGATACGCAGTATTTT
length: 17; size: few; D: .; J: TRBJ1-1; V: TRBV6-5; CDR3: CASSYLGGQWFNTEAFF; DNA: TGTGCCAGCAGTTACCTTGGGGGCCAATGGTTCAACACTGAAGCTTTCTTT
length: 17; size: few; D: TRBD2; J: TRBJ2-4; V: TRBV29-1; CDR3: CSVVEGTSGDFQNIQYF; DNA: TGCAGCGTCGTAGAGGGGACTAGCGGGGACTTCCAAAACATTCAGTACTTC
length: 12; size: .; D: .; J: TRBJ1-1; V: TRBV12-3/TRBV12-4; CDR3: CASSFSAGEAFF; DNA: TGTGCCAGCAGTTTTTCGGCAGGCGAAGCTTTCTTT
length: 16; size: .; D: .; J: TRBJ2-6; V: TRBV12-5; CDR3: CASAVVGSSGANVLTF; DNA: TGTGCTAGTGCCGTAGTCGGGAGCTCTGGGGCCAACGTCCTGACTTTC
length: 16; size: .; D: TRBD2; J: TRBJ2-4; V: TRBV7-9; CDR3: CASSLVLAGEGNIQYF; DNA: TGTGCCAGCAGCTTAGTTCTAGCGGGAGAAGGAAACATTCAGTACTTC
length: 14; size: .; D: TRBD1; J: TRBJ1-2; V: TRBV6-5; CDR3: CASSYRTGAYGYTF; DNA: TGTGCCAGCAGTTACCGGACAGGGGCCTATGGCTACACCTTC
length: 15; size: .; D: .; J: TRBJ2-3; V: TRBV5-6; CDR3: CASSEGLVLTDTQYF; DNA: TGTGCCAGCAGCGAGGGACTCGTTTTGACAGATACGCAGTATTTT
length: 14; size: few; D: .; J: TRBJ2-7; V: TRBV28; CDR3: CASSTLNGRDEQYF; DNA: TGTGCCAGCAGCACCCTCAATGGGCGCGACGAGCAGTACTTC
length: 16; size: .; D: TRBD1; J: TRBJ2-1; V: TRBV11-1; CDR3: CASSLLLDRIYNEQFF; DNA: TGTGCCAGCAGCTTACTTTTGGACAGGATATACAATGAGCAGTTCTTC
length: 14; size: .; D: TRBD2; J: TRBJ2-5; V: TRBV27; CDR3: CASSSLAGKETQYF; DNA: TGTGCCAGCAGTTCTTTAGCGGGAAAAGAGACCCAGTACTTC
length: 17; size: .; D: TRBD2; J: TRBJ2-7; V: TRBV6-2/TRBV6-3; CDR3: CASSSLRTSGRSYEQYF; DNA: TGTGCCAGCAGTTCTTTGAGGACTAGCGGGAGATCCTACGAGCAGTACTTC
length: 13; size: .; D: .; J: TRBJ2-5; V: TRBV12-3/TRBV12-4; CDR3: CASSLGAGETQYF; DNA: TGTGCCAGCAGTTTAGGGGCGGGAGAGACCCAGTACTTC
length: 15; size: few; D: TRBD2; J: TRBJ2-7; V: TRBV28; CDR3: CASSFGAGGIVEQYF; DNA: TGTGCCAGCAGTTTCGGGGCGGGAGGCATCGTCGAGCAGTACTTC
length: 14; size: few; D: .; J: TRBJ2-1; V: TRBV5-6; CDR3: CASSGAGLYNEQFF; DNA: TGTGCCAGCAGCGGAGCGGGTCTTTACAATGAGCAGTTCTTC
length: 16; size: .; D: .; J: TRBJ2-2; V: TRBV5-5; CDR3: CASSSLEAPITGELFF; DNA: TGTGCCAGCAGCAGTCTTGAGGCACCCATTACCGGGGAGCTGTTTTTT
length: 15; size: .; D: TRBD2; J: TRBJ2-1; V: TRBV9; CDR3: CASSGGLAGANEQFF; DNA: TGTGCCAGCAGCGGCGGACTAGCGGGAGCCAATGAGCAGTTCTTC
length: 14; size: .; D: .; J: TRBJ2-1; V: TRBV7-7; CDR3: CASSPAGKFNEQFF; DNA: TGTGCTAGCAGCCCGGCCGGGAAGTTCAATGAGCAGTTCTTC
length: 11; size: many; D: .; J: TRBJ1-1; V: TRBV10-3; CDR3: CAARRDFEAFF; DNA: TGTGCCGCTCGGAGGGACTTCGAAGCTTTCTTT
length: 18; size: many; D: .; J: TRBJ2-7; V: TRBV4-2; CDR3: CASSQGGSGSLLSYEQYF; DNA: TGTGCCAGCAGCCAAGGTGGCAGTGGGAGTCTTCTCTCCTACGAGCAGTACTTC
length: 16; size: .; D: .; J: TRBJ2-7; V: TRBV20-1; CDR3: CSARGSGPTLTYEQYF; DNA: TGCAGTGCTAGAGGATCCGGACCCACCTTAACCTACGAGCAGTACTTC
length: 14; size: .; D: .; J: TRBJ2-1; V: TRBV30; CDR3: CAWSVVGSYNEQFF; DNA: TGTGCCTGGAGTGTAGTCGGGTCCTACAATGAGCAGTTCTTC
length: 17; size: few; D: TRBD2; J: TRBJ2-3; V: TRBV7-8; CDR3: CASSFARDGEAGDTQYF; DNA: TGTGCCAGCAGCTTCGCCCGGGACGGGGAAGCGGGGGATACGCAGTATTTT
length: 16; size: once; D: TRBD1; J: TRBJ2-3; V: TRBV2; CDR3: CASRETGVGWMDTQYF; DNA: TGTGCCAGCAGGGAGACAGGGGTCGGCTGGATGGATACGCAGTATTTT
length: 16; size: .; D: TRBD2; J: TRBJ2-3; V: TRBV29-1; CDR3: CSVELATQPSTDTQYF; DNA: TGCAGCGTGGAACTAGCGACGCAACCTAGCACAGATACGCAGTATTTT
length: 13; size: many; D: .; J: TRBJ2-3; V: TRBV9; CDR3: CASSLWDTDTQYF; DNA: TGTGCCAGCAGCCTTTGGGACACAGATACGCAGTATTTT
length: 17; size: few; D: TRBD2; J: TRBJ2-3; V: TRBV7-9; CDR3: CASSFTPGLGKTDTQYF; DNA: TGTGCCAGCAGCTTTACCCCGGGACTAGGGAAGACAGATACGCAGTATTTT
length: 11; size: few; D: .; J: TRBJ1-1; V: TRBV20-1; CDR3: CSAYPLGGAFF; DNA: TGCAGTGCCTACCCACTGGGTGGAGCTTTCTTT
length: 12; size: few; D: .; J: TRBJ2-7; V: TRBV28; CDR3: CASSYTELGQYF; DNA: TGTGCCAGCAGTTACACGGAACTTGGGCAGTACTTC
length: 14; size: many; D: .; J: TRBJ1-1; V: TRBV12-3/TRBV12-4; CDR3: CASSLVGGHTEAFF; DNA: TGTGCCAGCAGTTTAGTAGGGGGTCACACTGAAGCTTTCTTT
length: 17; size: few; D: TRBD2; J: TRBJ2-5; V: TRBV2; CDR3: CASSVRASGSLGETQYF; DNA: TGTGCCAGCAGTGTCCGGGCTAGCGGGAGTCTCGGAGAGACCCAGTACTTC
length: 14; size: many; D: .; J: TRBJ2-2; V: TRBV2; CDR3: CASSEGGRTGELFF; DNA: TGTGCCAGCAGTGAAGGTGGGCGAACCGGGGAGCTGTTTTTT
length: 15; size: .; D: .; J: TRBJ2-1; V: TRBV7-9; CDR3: CASTPKGTRGHEQFF; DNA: TGTGCCAGCACCCCCAAAGGGACGAGGGGCCATGAGCAGTTCTTC
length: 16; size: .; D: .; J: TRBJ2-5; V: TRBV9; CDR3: CASSDPGAGPLETQYF; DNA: TGTGCCAGCAGCGATCCTGGGGCGGGGCCTCTTGAGACCCAGTACTTC
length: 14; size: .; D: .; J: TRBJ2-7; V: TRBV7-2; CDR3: CASSRGLTHPEQYF; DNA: TGTGCCAGCAGCCGGGGACTGACTCACCCCGAGCAGTACTTC
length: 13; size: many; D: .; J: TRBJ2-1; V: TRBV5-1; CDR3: CASSLLQENEQFF; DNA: TGCGCCAGCAGCTTGTTACAGGAAAATGAGCAGTTCTTC
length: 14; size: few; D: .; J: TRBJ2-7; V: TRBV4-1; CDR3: CASSPYLRTYEQYF; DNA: TGCGCCAGCAGCCCCTACCTTAGGACCTACGAGCAGTACTTC
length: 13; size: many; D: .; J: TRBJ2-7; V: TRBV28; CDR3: CAWAGPRSYEQYF; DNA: TGTGCATGGGCGGGACCCCGCTCCTACGAGCAGTACTTC
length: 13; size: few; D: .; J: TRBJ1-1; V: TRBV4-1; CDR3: CASSQNEITEAFF; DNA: TGCGCCAGCAGCCAAAACGAGATCACTGAAGCTTTCTTT